This entry lists 16 T cell receptor beta chains sequenced from one sample in a study of neurological immune-mediated disorders. From the 5' RACE reads, TCRdb called clonotypes with MiXCR, one entry per CDR3 protein. Of fewer than 55,000 distinct CDR3 sequences in the sample, about 6% were seen once. Sequencing used CD4+ T cells from blood. Receptors originate from a woman between 35 and 50 years old in good health.

This clonotype was recorded at least ten times. The chain combines TRBV6-2 or TRBV6-3 with TRBJ2-4, with 11 bases matching TRBD1. J was trimmed by 3 bases and V by 2 bases; bases with no gene match: 6. Germline CDR1 MNHEY, CDR2 SVGEGT. The CDR3 covers 17 residues. The CDR3 here is CASSYVGQGGFKNIQYF. The CDR3 DNA reads as TGTGCCAGCAGTTACGTGGGACAGGGGGGCTTCAAAAACATTCAGTACTTC.

This clonotype was detected ten times or more. V gene TRBV7-9 combines with J gene TRBJ1-2; D might be TRBD1 (5 bases). Between the trimmed V and J ends, which lost 1 base and 7 bases, there was a span of 10 bases. Germline CDR1 SEHNR, CDR2 FQNEAQ (reference sequence). This CDR3 is built from 13 residues. The CDR3 sequence: CASSLGGGVGYTF. The DNA for the CDR3 is TGTGCCAGCAGCTTAGGGGGCGGGGTTGGCTACACCTTC. The full variable domain, in which reference TRBV7-9 and TRBJ1-2 provide the parts outside the CDR3, is DTGVSQNPRHKITKRGQNVTFRCDPISEHNRLYWYRQTLGQGPEFLTYFQNEAQLEKSRLLSDRFSAERPKGSFSTLEIQRTEQGDSAMYLCASSLGGGVGYTFGSGTRLTVV.

This clonotype was seen at least ten times. This chain uses TRBV7-8 with TRBJ2-5; possible D gene TRBD2, 6 bases. Trimming removed 6 bases at V and 2 bases at J, with 10 bases between. CDR1 and CDR2 from the germline V gene are SGHVS and FQNEAQ. The CDR3 is 13 amino acids. The CDR3 protein is CASRTRGQETQYF. DNA for the CDR3: TGTGCCAGCAGGACACGGGGGCAAGAGACCCAGTACTTC.

This clonotype was seen at least ten times. The chain recombines TRBV12-5 with TRBJ1-5; maybe TRBD1 (6 bases). CDR1 and CDR2 from the germline V gene are LGHNT and FRNRAP. V was pared by 4 bases and J by 0 bases, with 22 bases between. This CDR3 has 19 residues. The CDR3 nucleotides are TGTGCTAGTGGTTATTTCGGGGCAGGGGCGTATTCTAGCAATCAGCCCCAGCATTTT. Translating it yields CASGYFGAGAYSSNQPQHF.

This clonotype was counted at least ten times. The V and J genes are TRBV12-3 or TRBV12-4 and TRBJ1-1, with TRBD1 matching over 11 bases. This CDR3 spans 14 amino acids. The V and J ends lost 4 bases and 4 bases, in that order; junction bases with no gene match: 2. The CDR3 is CASSWDRGITEAFF. In nucleotides, the CDR3 is TGTGCCAGCAGTTGGGACAGGGGGATCACTGAAGCTTTCTTT.

This clonotype has at least ten counts. The rearrangement uses TRBV4-1 and TRBJ2-7; D unresolved. Per germline, CDR1 MGHRA and CDR2 YSYEKL. The germline V and J ends were trimmed by 4 bases and 5 bases, with 6 bases remaining between them. This CDR3 contains 11 residues. CDR3 region: CASSPPDEQYF. The CDR3 bases are TGCGCCAGCAGCCCCCCCGACGAGCAGTACTTC.

This clonotype was observed at least ten times. The chain uses TRBV20-1 and TRBJ2-7, with TRBD2 matching 8 bases. Per the germline V gene, CDR1 is DFQATT and CDR2 is SNEGSKA (reference sequence). V shed 5 bases, J shed 3 bases, and the junction held 6 bases outside the gene matches. There are 13 residues in the CDR3. As DNA, the CDR3 is TGCAGTGCTGCCGACACTAGCGGCTACGAGCAGTACTTC. It encodes CSAADTSGYEQYF.

This clonotype appeared once. The gene calls are TRBV12-3 or TRBV12-4 and TRBJ2-1; D ambiguous. There are 15 residues in the CDR3. Trimming cost V 3 bases and J 3 bases, with 12 bases left between them. In nucleotides, the CDR3 is TGTGCCAGCAGTTTCGTTGGCACTTTCTACAATGAGCAGTTCTTC. Translation gives CASSFVGTFYNEQFF.

V usage is TRBV20-1 and J usage is TRBJ1-5, with TRBD1 as a possible D gene (5 bases). The germline gives CDR1 DFQATT, CDR2 SNEGSKA (reference sequence). This CDR3 is 15 amino acids long. The V and J ends lost 6 bases and 7 bases respectively, with 22 bases between them. The CDR3 nucleotides read TGCAGTGCAGGGACTAGCGGGGGTCTTGAGCAGCCCCAGCATTTT. Encoded protein: CSAGTSGGLEQPQHF.

This clonotype was seen ten or more times. The CDR3 bases are TGCGCCAGCAGCCTCCTACGTAGCGGGGGAAACACCGGGGAGCTGTTTTTT. This codes for CASSLLRSGGNTGELFF. The rearrangement uses TRBV5-1 and TRBJ2-2, with 9 bases matching TRBD2. The CDR3 has 17 residues. The J segment lost 2 bases and the V segment lost 4 bases, leaving 9 bases of the junction unmatched. Germline lookup yields CDR1 SGHRS and CDR2 YFSETQ.

This clonotype showed up many times. The chain joins TRBV28 to TRBJ2-3; the D gene is possibly TRBD2 (6 bases). Germline assignment: CDR1 MDHEN and CDR2 SYDVKM. Between the trimmed V and J ends, which lost 3 bases and 5 bases, there was a span of 21 bases. The CDR3 has 17 amino acids. For the CDR3, the DNA is TGTGCCAGCAGTTTTCCCTTACGGACTATGGGGGAAGATACGCAGTATTTT. Its protein product is CASSFPLRTMGEDTQYF.

V is TRBV15 and J is TRBJ1-5, with D perhaps matching TRBD1 (5 bases). This CDR3 region has 16 residues. CDR1 LNHNV and CDR2 YYDKDF come from the germline V gene (reference sequence). V gave up 6 bases and J gave up 9 bases, with 24 bases separating them. The CDR3: CATREIQGISNRPQHF. The CDR3 bases are TGTGCCACCAGGGAGATTCAGGGTATCAGCAATAGGCCCCAGCATTTT.

This clonotype was detected ten times or more. This chain joins TRBV28 and TRBJ2-1; TRBD2 matches at 12 bases. The CDR3 is 15 residues long. Germline CDR1 reads MDHEN; CDR2 reads SYDVKM. The V and J ends lost 5 bases and 7 bases, in that order; junction bases with no gene match: 6. The DNA of the CDR3 is TGTGCCAGCAGTAGGACTAGCGGGACTCGGAATGAGCAGTTCTTC. As protein: CASSRTSGTRNEQFF.

This clonotype has ten or more counts. The genes are TRBV28 and TRBJ1-1, with TRBD1 as a possible D gene (6 bases). CDR1 is MDHEN and CDR2 is SYDVKM in the germline V gene. The length of the CDR3 is 14 residues. With 3 bases removed from V and 10 bases from J, the gap between germline ends came to 18 bases. The CDR3 bases are TGTGCCAGCAGTTTCGGGGGGGCCACCCTTGGAGCTTTCTTT. Protein product: CASSFGGATLGAFF.

This clonotype was recorded at least ten times. This CDR3 reads CASSTRGPGANVLTF. Written as DNA, the CDR3 is TGTGCCAGCAGCACCCGAGGGCCCGGGGCCAACGTCCTGACTTTC. This rearrangement joins TRBV28 to TRBJ2-6; a weak D match, TRBD2 (5 bases). Deletions cut 6 bases from V and 4 bases from J, with 13 bases between. CDR3 length: 15 amino acids. Germline V CDR1 and CDR2: MDHEN, SYDVKM. Variable domain in full (rest from reference TRBV28 and TRBJ2-6): DVKVTQSSRYLVKRTGEKVFLECVQDMDHENMFWYRQDPGLGLRLIYFSYDVKMKEKGDIPEGYSVSREKKERFSLILESASTNQTSMYLCASSTRGPGANVLTFGAGSRLTVL.

This clonotype was observed many times. The chain carries TRBV20-1 and TRBJ2-5, with 7 bases fitting TRBD1. The J segment lost 5 bases and the V segment lost 5 bases, leaving 14 bases of the junction unmatched. The germline V gene has CDR1 DFQATT and CDR2 SNEGSKA (reference sequence). The CDR3 is 15 amino acids. CDR3 sequence reads: CSAVSPTGPEETQYF. The CDR3 coding sequence is TGCAGTGCTGTAAGCCCGACAGGGCCGGAGGAGACCCAGTACTTC.